Below, one T cell receptor (beta chain) is given with its context. As yet, its antigen is unknown. Ligated cDNA underwent four rounds of PCR with nested alpha and beta constant region primers and SP2. TCRdb processed the UMI-ligation and nested PCR reads anew with MiXCR; each CDR3 protein has one entry. The sample yields under 25,000 distinct CDR3 sequences, around 6% seen once. The treatment denotes: skin biopsy from PPD injection site in Mantoux-positive individual. TCR cDNA received a 3' ligated oligonucleotide that carried a UMI. Reverse transcription used DNase-treated unsorted total RNA, aiming for roughly 1 to 1000 ng. The record originates from a study of naive and memory T cell subsets. Study-wide results and limits: Both skin biopsy types reportedly yielded TCRs, tuberculin sites far more.

The CDR3 contains 13 residues. Germline CDR1 and CDR2: MNHNY and SVGAGI (reference sequence). V was clipped by 2 bases and J by 8 bases, with 9 bases between them. This receptor was obtained from an adult in good health. The sequencing here drew on skin, taken from a tuberculin skin test site. This chain links TRBV6-6 with TRBJ1-4; TRBD1 might be the D (5 bases). The CDR3 protein is CASSYQGKEKLFF. The CDR3 DNA reads as TGTGCCAGCAGTTACCAGGGCAAGGAAAAACTGTTTTTT.